This TCR beta chain was identified in a study of blood T cells in healthy people across ages. The use of a sample-barcoded 5' primer and a J-beta primer mix characterized a second PCR of about 7 to 12 cycles. TCRdb reanalysed the 5' RACE reads using MiXCR and keeps one entry per CDR3 protein. The repertoire holds 1.5 million to 2 million distinct CDR3 sequences, with about 31% as singletons. This clonotype was detected many times. The sample consisted of blood. The receptor's source is a woman in her 30s in good health.

In DNA, the CDR3 is TGCAGCGTTGTTACATGGGGACAGGCGTACGAGCAGTACTTC. Amino acid sequence: CSVVTWGQAYEQYF. The chain employs TRBV29-1 and TRBJ2-7, with 8 bases identical to TRBD1. Germline CDR1 reads SQVTM; CDR2 reads ANQGSEA. The V gene end was trimmed by 4 bases and the J gene end by 4 bases; junction bases not matched to a gene: 9. The CDR3 extends over 14 amino acids.